These T cell receptor beta chains were read from a single sample in a study of cytomegalovirus exposure and HLA in healthy donors. Produced via immunoSEQ multiplex PCR; TCRdb's table is partial and in-frame only. Of some 130,000 clones listed, approximately 80% are singletons. Sequenced material: PBMCs. The receptors stem from a man aged 25-45 years in good health and CMV-seronegative. CDR3s include the opening cysteine and the closing phenylalanine or tryptophan. Fields, in order: clone size, V gene, J gene, D gene, CDR3 protein, CDR3 DNA. The D gene is left open where the match is weak. Rows may omit the clone size; those that give it use once, few, many or a size class.

.	TRBV28	TRBJ2-3	.	CATGGTGSTDTQYF	TGTGCCACGGGGGGGACAGGGAGCACAGATACGCAGTATTTT
.	TRBV15	TRBJ2-1	TRBD1	CATSSRDRGNEQFF	TGTGCCACCAGCAGCCGGGACAGGGGAAATGAGCAGTTCTTC
.	TRBV9	TRBJ1-5	.	CASSVWTVSHNQPQHF	TGTGCCAGCAGCGTATGGACAGTTTCCCACAATCAGCCCCAGCATTTT
.	TRBV7-2	TRBJ2-5	TRBD2	CASSLTGRAGETQYF	TGTGCCAGCAGCTTAACCGGGAGGGCCGGCGAGACCCAGTACTTC
.	TRBV6-1	TRBJ1-2	TRBD1	CASSATGAGNYGYTF	TGTGCCAGCAGCGCAACAGGGGCGGGGAACTATGGCTACACCTTC
.	TRBV29-1	TRBJ2-7	TRBD1	CSVEDRERYEQYF	TGCAGCGTTGAGGACAGGGAACGCTACGAGCAGTACTTC
.	TRBV19	TRBJ1-2	.	CASSTVVNYGYTF	TGTGCCAGTAGTACGGTGGTTAACTATGGCTACACCTTC
.	TRBV5-1	TRBJ1-2	.	CASSLEELGPGGVYGYTF	TGCGCCAGCAGCTTGGAGGAGTTAGGGCCGGGGGGGGTCTATGGCTACACCTTC
.	TRBV27	TRBJ2-1	TRBD2	CASSPRTSGSKEFF	TGTGCCAGCAGTCCGCGAACTAGCGGGTCAAAGGAGTTCTTC
.	TRBV7-9	TRBJ2-7	TRBD2	CASNSGSNNEQYF	TGTGCCAGCAATAGCGGGAGTAACAACGAGCAGTACTTC
.	TRBV7-9	TRBJ2-5	TRBD2	CASSSRAGVGETQYF	TGTGCCAGCAGCTCCAGAGCGGGAGTAGGAGAGACCCAGTACTTC
.	TRBV5-4	TRBJ2-2	.	CASSGAGPSRSTGELFF	TGTGCCAGCAGCGGCGCGGGGCCTAGCCGTTCCACCGGGGAGCTGTTTTTT
few	TRBV6-1	TRBJ2-5	.	CASSVGLVLVETQYF	TGTGCCAGCAGTGTGGGGCTAGTACTGGTCGAGACCCAGTACTTC
.	TRBV6-5	TRBJ2-7	.	CASSYSTGESSYEQYF	TGTGCCAGCAGTTACTCGACGGGGGAGAGCTCCTACGAGCAGTACTTC
.	TRBV21-1	TRBJ1-3	.	CASSKCGREGGNTIYF	TGTGCCAGCAGCAAATGCGGCAGGGAGGGTGGAAACACCATATATTTT
.	TRBV18	TRBJ1-2	TRBD1	CASSIDRVGYTF	TGTGCCAGCTCAATCGACAGGGTCGGCTACACCTTC
once	TRBV10-2	TRBJ2-1	TRBD2	CASRVPPGGPYNEQFF	TGCGCCAGCAGGGTCCCTCCGGGAGGGCCCTACAATGAGCAGTTCTTC
.	TRBV7-9	TRBJ2-2	.	CASSLRNTGELFF	TGTGCCAGCAGCTTACGGAACACCGGGGAGCTGTTTTTT
.	TRBV5-4	TRBJ1-1	.	CASSLQPGNTEAFF	TGTGCCAGCAGCTTGCAACCGGGGAACACTGAAGCTTTCTTT
.	TRBV5-1	TRBJ1-1	.	CASSFQPLEHRVLGAFF	TGCGCCAGCAGCTTCCAACCTCTAGAACACAGGGTTCTAGGAGCTTTCTTT
.	TRBV19	TRBJ2-1	TRBD1	CASSIVGGTGGRYEQFF	TGTGCCAGTAGTATAGTCGGCGGGACAGGGGGCAGGTATGAGCAGTTCTTC
.	TRBV10-1	TRBJ2-3	.	CASKAGVTDTQYF	TGCGCCAGCAAGGCCGGGGTCACAGATACGCAGTATTTT
few	TRBV6-6	TRBJ1-4	.	CASSLRTATNEKLFF	TGTGCCAGCAGCCTTCGGACAGCAACTAATGAAAAACTGTTTTTT
.	TRBV10-3	TRBJ2-7	TRBD2	CAISVWGRAGTYEQYF	TGTGCCATCAGTGTGTGGGGGAGGGCTGGGACCTACGAGCAGTACTTC
.	TRBV5-1	TRBJ2-1	TRBD2	CASSLAPLAGSYNEQFF	TGCGCCAGCAGCTTGGCACCACTAGCGGGATCCTACAATGAGCAGTTCTTC
.	TRBV15	TRBJ2-5	.	CATSYGKPQETQYF	TGTGCCACCAGCTACGGGAAGCCCCAAGAGACCCAGTACTTC
.	TRBV7-2	TRBJ1-2	TRBD1	CASSLDRDRVEAPF	TGTGCCAGCAGCTTAGACCGGGACAGGGTAGAGGCCCCCTTC
.	TRBV30	TRBJ2-3	.	CAWSVRGSRTDTQYF	TGTGCCTGGAGTGTTCGGGGGAGTAGGACAGATACGCAGTATTTT
.	TRBV30	TRBJ2-1	TRBD2	CAWSVGGLAGVTQFF	TGTGCCTGGAGTGTGGGAGGACTAGCGGGAGTAACGCAGTTCTTC
.	TRBV5-4	TRBJ1-2	TRBD1	CASSLAGGYGYTF	TGTGCCAGCAGCTTGGCAGGGGGCTATGGCTACACCTTC
.	TRBV6-1	TRBJ1-2	TRBD1	CASSEVGQGSYGYTF	TGTGCCAGCAGTGAAGTCGGACAGGGGAGCTATGGCTACACCTTC
.	TRBV9	TRBJ2-7	TRBD2	CASSAGLAGRVEQYF	TGTGCCAGCAGCGCCGGACTAGCGGGCCGGGTTGAGCAGTACTTC
.	TRBV6-4	TRBJ2-1	TRBD2	CASSDTSGRINEQFF	TGTGCCAGCAGTGATACTAGCGGGAGGATCAATGAGCAGTTCTTC
.	TRBV15	TRBJ2-1	TRBD2	CATSRENGFLAGVYNEQFF	TGTGCCACCAGCAGAGAAAACGGATTCCTAGCGGGAGTCTACAATGAGCAGTTCTTC
.	TRBV27	TRBJ2-3	TRBD2	CASRKLAGDTDTQYF	TGTGCCAGCAGAAAACTAGCGGGAGACACAGATACGCAGTATTTT
.	TRBV7-9	TRBJ1-5	.	CASSLASNGDQPQHF	TGTGCCAGCAGCTTAGCGTCAAACGGGGATCAGCCCCAGCATTTT
.	TRBV2	TRBJ2-1	TRBD2	CASSPLTSGRENEQFF	TGTGCCAGCTCTCCTCTGACTAGCGGGAGGGAAAATGAGCAGTTCTTC
once	TRBV19	TRBJ2-6	.	CASSILGSSGANVLTF	TGTGCCAGTAGTATTTTGGGGAGCTCTGGGGCCAACGTCCTGACTTTC
.	TRBV18	TRBJ2-1	TRBD2	CASSPPGGGGEQFF	TGTGCCAGCTCACCGCCGGGAGGAGGAGGTGAGCAGTTCTTC
.	TRBV7-9	TRBJ1-3	TRBD1	CSSEGAGNTIYF	TGTTCCAGCGAGGGGGCAGGAAACACCATATATTTT
.	TRBV6-6	TRBJ2-3	.	CASSSQRISTDTQYF	TGTGCCAGCAGTTCCCAGCGTATCAGCACAGATACGCAGTATTTT
.	TRBV19	TRBJ2-2	TRBD2	CASSIGGSVTGELFF	TGTGCCAGTAGTATAGGCGGGAGCGTCACCGGGGAGCTGTTTTTT
once	TRBV6-5	TRBJ2-3	TRBD2	CASSPAGSTDTQYF	TGTGCCAGCAGCCCAGCGGGGAGCACAGATACGCAGTATTTT
.	TRBV27	TRBJ1-2	.	CASSLLGHSNYGYTF	TGTGCCAGCAGTTTACTTGGGCACTCGAACTATGGCTACACCTTC
.	TRBV27	TRBJ2-5	TRBD1	CASSSQGLQRTQYF	TGTGCCAGCAGTTCACAGGGGCTCCAGCGGACCCAGTACTTC
.	TRBV5-4	TRBJ2-1	.	CASSSGGGHNEQFF	TGTGCCAGCAGTTCGGGAGGGGGCCACAATGAGCAGTTCTTC
.	TRBV10-2	TRBJ2-1	TRBD2	CASSGTSGYNEQFF	TGCGCCAGCAGTGGGACTAGCGGCTACAATGAGCAGTTCTTC
.	TRBV15	TRBJ2-1	TRBD1	CATSPGAGGPSNRNNEQFF	TGTGCCACCAGCCCTGGGGCAGGGGGCCCGTCCAACAGAAACAATGAGCAGTTCTTC
.	TRBV5-4	TRBJ1-4	.	CASSLGGQGEKLFF	TGTGCCAGCAGCTTGGGGGGGCAGGGTGAAAAACTGTTTTTT
.	TRBV15	TRBJ2-7	TRBD2	CATSGLAGAEQYF	TGTGCCACCAGTGGACTAGCGGGAGCCGAGCAGTACTTC
.	TRBV5-1	TRBJ1-2	TRBD1	CASSLTGQGMDYGYTF	TGCGCCAGCAGCTTGACAGGACAGGGGATGGACTATGGCTACACCTTC
many	TRBV5-1	TRBJ2-5	TRBD2	CASSSAGGTQETQYF	TGCGCCAGCAGCTCAGCGGGAGGCACACAAGAGACCCAGTACTTC
.	TRBV30	TRBJ1-2	.	CAWRGRATYGYTF	TGTGCCTGGAGGGGCAGGGCCACCTATGGCTACACCTTC
.	TRBV18	TRBJ2-3	TRBD2	CASSPGLAGGADTQYF	TGTGCCAGCTCACCAGGACTAGCGGGAGGGGCGGATACGCAGTATTTT
.	TRBV6-5	TRBJ2-3	.	CASSLSLADTQYF	TGTGCCAGCAGTCTCAGCCTAGCAGATACGCAGTATTTT